The rows below give T cell receptor beta chains drawn from one sample of a study. TCRdb redid the calling of the 5' RACE reads with MiXCR, one entry per CDR3 protein. The table lists around 44,000 distinct CDR3 sequences, around 28% of them singletons, with 4% to 4.5% in the top ten. The sequenced sample consisted of tumor-infiltrating memory CD4+ T cells sorted from the breast tumor. These receptors were taken from a female donor with breast cancer. Each CDR3 is given with its conserved first and last residue. D genes are given only for firm matches. Size is stated for part of the rows, as once, few or many counts, or as a class when the clone is expanded.

clone size | D gene | J gene | V gene | CDR3 protein | CDR3 DNA
. | . | TRBJ1-4 | TRBV2 | CASSEEIEKLFF | TGTGCCAGCAGTGAAGAGATTGAAAAACTGTTTTTT
few | TRBD2 | TRBJ2-1 | TRBV20-1 | CSAKRSSGGAINEQFF | TGCAGTGCTAAAAGGTCTAGCGGGGGGGCGATCAATGAGCAGTTCTTC
many | . | TRBJ2-5 | TRBV7-7 | CASSLGLGGQETQYF | TGTGCTAGCAGCTTAGGTCTGGGAGGCCAAGAGACCCAGTACTTC
many | . | TRBJ2-3 | TRBV12-3/TRBV12-4 | CASSNEFGTDTQYF | TGTGCCAGCAGTAATGAGTTTGGCACAGATACGCAGTATTTT
. | TRBD2 | TRBJ2-1 | TRBV7-3 | CASRRVRLAHSSYNEQFF | TGTGCCAGCAGGAGGGTTAGACTAGCCCACAGCTCCTACAATGAGCAGTTCTTC
medium-sized | TRBD2 | TRBJ2-7 | TRBV11-2 | CASSLEGLAQYEQYF | TGTGCCAGCAGCTTAGAGGGACTAGCACAGTACGAGCAGTACTTC
many | TRBD1 | TRBJ2-6 | TRBV5-1 | CASSLAGTGALVLTF | TGCGCCAGCAGCTTGGCGGGGACAGGTGCCCTCGTCCTGACTTTC
few | TRBD1 | TRBJ2-2 | TRBV20-1 | CSAGAGGASTGELFF | TGCAGTGCTGGAGCAGGGGGCGCGAGCACCGGGGAGCTGTTTTTT
many | . | TRBJ2-5 | TRBV4-2 | CASSQAEGTHETQYF | TGTGCCAGCAGCCAAGCAGAGGGGACGCACGAGACCCAGTACTTC
. | . | TRBJ2-1 | TRBV4-3 | CASSQDWSEAYNEQFF | TGCGCCAGCAGCCAAGACTGGTCTGAGGCGTACAATGAGCAGTTCTTC
many | TRBD2 | TRBJ2-1 | TRBV20-1 | CSARDGGGSSYNEQFF | TGCAGTGCTAGAGATGGGGGGGGAAGCTCCTACAATGAGCAGTTCTTC
. | . | TRBJ2-5 | TRBV11-3 | CASKAGTQETQYF | TGTGCTAGCAAAGCGGGTACCCAAGAGACCCAGTACTTC
. | . | TRBJ2-5 | TRBV6-5 | CASSYTHYKPQETQYF | TGTGCCAGCAGTTACACCCATTACAAACCTCAAGAGACCCAGTACTTC
many | . | TRBJ1-6 | TRBV18 | CASSDAGVNSPLHF | TGTGCCAGCTCAGATGCAGGGGTCAATTCACCCCTCCACTTT
. | . | TRBJ1-1 | TRBV7-9 | CASSVIGTEAFF | TGTGCCAGCAGCGTCATAGGGACTGAAGCTTTCTTT
. | . | TRBJ2-5 | TRBV9 | CASSARGLETQYF | TGTGCCAGCAGCGCGAGGGGGTTGGAGACCCAGTACTTC
few | TRBD2 | TRBJ2-3 | TRBV3-1 | CASSPSGRGATQYF | TGTGCCAGCAGCCCGTCGGGGCGGGGGGCTACGCAGTATTTT
once | TRBD2 | TRBJ2-1 | TRBV4-1 | CASSQAGGNEQFF | TGCGCCAGCAGCCAAGCGGGGGGTAATGAGCAGTTCTTC
once | . | TRBJ1-5 | TRBV29-1 | CSATPSGNQPQHF | TGCAGCGCTACCCCTTCCGGCAATCAGCCCCAGCATTTT
many | TRBD2 | TRBJ2-1 | TRBV9 | CASSVAPTSGRRQFF | TGTGCCAGCAGCGTAGCCCCGACTAGCGGGAGGAGGCAGTTCTTC
many | . | TRBJ2-3 | TRBV5-5 | CASSLVASRQSDTQYF | TGTGCCAGCAGCTTGGTAGCTAGCAGACAATCAGATACGCAGTATTTT
. | . | TRBJ1-1 | TRBV6-5 | CASSEGFEAFF | TGTGCCAGCAGTGAGGGGTTTGAAGCTTTCTTT
few | TRBD2 | TRBJ2-1 | TRBV7-2 | CASSSMGLVAHNEQFF | TGTGCCAGCAGCTCGATGGGACTAGTAGCTCACAATGAGCAGTTCTTC
. | . | TRBJ2-5 | TRBV27 | CASSLPDQETQYF | TGTGCCAGCAGTTTGCCAGACCAAGAGACCCAGTACTTC
few | . | TRBJ2-2 | TRBV12-3/TRBV12-4 | CASSLAVTGELFF | TGTGCCAGCAGTTTAGCGGTCACCGGGGAGCTGTTTTTT
. | TRBD2 | TRBJ2-7 | TRBV4-1 | CASSPFGLAETYEQYF | TGCGCCAGCAGCCCGTTCGGTCTAGCGGAGACCTACGAGCAGTACTTC
. | . | TRBJ2-6 | TRBV28 | CASSPPTLGANVLTF | TGTGCCAGCAGTCCCCCTACGCTAGGGGCCAACGTCCTGACTTTC
many | . | TRBJ1-6 | TRBV6-1 | CASTERPYNSPLHF | TGTGCCAGCACCGAACGACCCTATAATTCACCCCTCCACTTT
few | . | TRBJ2-5 | TRBV6-1 | CASSVPGHVYQETQYF | TGTGCCAGCAGTGTCCCGGGACACGTGTACCAAGAGACCCAGTACTTC
. | . | TRBJ2-1 | TRBV5-1 | CASSLASLNEQFF | TGCGCCAGCAGCTTGGCATCCTTAAATGAGCAGTTCTTC
few | TRBD2 | TRBJ2-3 | TRBV5-1 | CASSGGLAGNTDTQYF | TGCGCCAGCAGCGGGGGACTAGCGGGGAACACAGATACGCAGTATTTT
. | . | TRBJ1-3 | TRBV5-6 | CASSLGTGNTIYF | TGTGCCAGCAGCTTGGGAACTGGAAACACCATATATTTT
. | TRBD1 | TRBJ1-4 | TRBV4-1 | CASSQDRGGDTSEKLFF | TGCGCCAGCAGCCAAGATCGAGGGGGCGATACCTCAGAAAAACTGTTTTTT
. | TRBD1 | TRBJ2-5 | TRBV6-2/TRBV6-3 | CASSRQGWQETQYF | TGTGCCAGCAGCCGACAGGGTTGGCAAGAGACCCAGTACTTC
many | . | TRBJ1-4 | TRBV7-2 | CASSLGTGNNEKLFF | TGTGCCAGCAGCCTGGGGACGGGAAATAATGAAAAACTGTTTTTT
. | TRBD2 | TRBJ2-1 | TRBV20-1 | CSAKVTGLAVLNAGEQFF | TGCAGTGCGAAGGTTACCGGACTAGCGGTTCTTAACGCCGGTGAGCAGTTCTTC
. | . | TRBJ2-5 | TRBV4-3 | CASSQVNNGGETQYF | TGCGCCAGCAGCCAAGTTAATAACGGGGGAGAGACCCAGTACTTC
few | . | TRBJ2-1 | TRBV9 | CASSVGEGSSYNEQFF | TGTGCCAGCAGCGTAGGTGAGGGCAGCTCCTACAATGAGCAGTTCTTC
few | . | TRBJ1-2 | TRBV2 | CASRKDWGYTF | TGTGCCAGCAGAAAGGACTGGGGCTACACCTTC
medium-sized | TRBD2 | TRBJ2-3 | TRBV20-1 | CSALPLAVDTQYF | TGCAGTGCCCTCCCACTAGCGGTGGATACGCAGTATTTT
many | . | TRBJ2-7 | TRBV5-6 | CASSLYERRTEQYF | TGTGCCAGCAGCTTGTATGAGCGGCGGACCGAGCAGTACTTC
many | TRBD1 | TRBJ1-5 | TRBV27 | CASSRTGVSNQPQHF | TGTGCCAGCAGCCGAACAGGGGTAAGCAATCAGCCCCAGCATTTT
. | TRBD2 | TRBJ2-7 | TRBV20-1 | CTIPSTSPPWQYF | TGCACCATCCCATCGACTAGCCCTCCCTGGCAGTACTTC
few | . | TRBJ2-5 | TRBV29-1 | CSVEGPVKETQYF | TGCAGCGTTGAGGGACCTGTCAAAGAGACCCAGTACTTC
. | . | TRBJ2-2 | TRBV12-3/TRBV12-4 | CASPTVGQGGTGELFF | TGTGCCAGCCCAACCGTAGGGCAGGGCGGTACCGGGGAGCTGTTTTTT
many | . | TRBJ2-7 | TRBV12-3/TRBV12-4 | CASSFSGAGNYEQYF | TGTGCCAGCAGTTTTTCAGGGGCAGGAAACTACGAGCAGTACTTC
. | . | TRBJ2-6 | TRBV3-1 | CASSQDRDRFPSGANVLTF | TGTGCCAGCAGCCAAGATAGAGACAGATTCCCCTCTGGGGCCAACGTCCTGACTTTC
. | TRBD2 | TRBJ2-7 | TRBV5-1 | CASSLAGGFFSYEQYF | TGCGCCAGCAGCTTAGCGGGGGGTTTTTTCTCCTACGAGCAGTACTTC
few | . | TRBJ1-2 | TRBV10-3 | CAIRLTGSYGYTF | TGTGCCATCAGACTTACAGGATCTTACGGCTACACCTTC
few | . | TRBJ1-3 | TRBV7-9 | CASSLEGRVRGNTIYF | TGTGCCAGCAGCTTAGAGGGCAGGGTGCGAGGAAACACCATATATTTT
many | . | TRBJ2-2 | TRBV7-9 | CASSLTVSTGELFF | TGTGCCAGCAGCTTGACAGTTTCGACCGGGGAGCTGTTTTTT
few | TRBD2 | TRBJ2-1 | TRBV7-9 | CASSLSGGPNEQFF | TGTGCCAGCAGCTTAAGCGGGGGGCCCAATGAGCAGTTCTTC
. | . | TRBJ1-2 | TRBV27 | CASSLRGRQNGYTF | TGTGCCAGCAGTTTACGGGGGCGCCAAAATGGCTACACCTTC